Following are 6 T cell receptor beta chains from one sample sequenced in a study of response to subunit inactivated influenza vaccine (dated by TCRdb to about 2018). The library relied on RT-PCR. The sample was run on an Illumina HiSeq 2500. The raw public data were reprocessed by TCRdb itself: fastp quality trimming at Q25, MiXCR clonotype calling, in-frame beta chains only. CDR3 protein duplicates are merged, each entry listing the most common genes and DNA. This sample has more than 450,000 distinct CDR3 sequences in its table, and approximately 10% of those were observed once. The ten most abundant clones make up roughly 10% of the sample. This material consisted of PBMCs from blood, taken on the day of vaccination. The receptors were sampled from a man aged 45-60 years who received an inactivated influenza vaccine. Donor details come from another sample of the same person, matched by shared clones.

In this sample, this clonotype turned up many times. V usage is TRBV20-1 and J usage is TRBJ2-5, with TRBD1 matching 12 bases. The germline V gene encodes CDR1 DFQATT and CDR2 SNEGSKA (reference sequence). Germline trimming cut 6 bases from V and 5 bases from J; bases unmatched to any gene: 7. The CDR3 sequence is 14 residues long. CDR3 protein: CSADPGQGAETQYF. In nucleotides, the CDR3 is TGCAGTGCAGACCCGGGACAGGGGGCGGAGACCCAGTACTTC.

This clonotype turned up a few times. CDR3 sequence: CASSHRDRSYEQYF. The CDR3 DNA is TGTGCCAGCAGCCACCGGGACAGGTCCTACGAGCAGTACTTC. The chain combines TRBV7-9 with TRBJ2-7; TRBD1 matches at 8 bases. The V gene end was trimmed by 5 bases and the J gene end by 1 base; junction bases not matched to a gene: 4. Germline values: CDR1 SEHNR, CDR2 FQNEAQ (reference sequence). CDR3 size: 14 residues.

This clonotype was seen more than once but under ten times. V gene TRBV6-2 or TRBV6-3 combines with J gene TRBJ2-5; possible D gene TRBD1, 6 bases. The germline V gene has CDR1 MNHEY and CDR2 SVGEGT. Deletions cut 0 bases from V and 5 bases from J, with 13 bases between. The CDR3 contains 15 residues. The CDR3: CASSYSTGTRETQYF. CDR3 nucleotides: TGTGCCAGCAGTTACTCAACCGGGACACGGGAGACCCAGTACTTC.

The chain combines TRBV6-2 or TRBV6-3 with TRBJ2-2, with 11 bases that match TRBD2. With 2 bases clipped from V and 6 bases from J, the junction kept 2 bases outside the gene matches. CDR1 and CDR2 from the germline V gene are MNHEY and SVGEGT. CDR3 length: 15 residues. In DNA form, the CDR3 reads TGTGCCAGCAGTTACCCTAGCGGGAGGTCCGGGGAGCTGTTTTTT. Translated: CASSYPSGRSGELFF.

This clonotype has ten or more counts. The V and J genes are TRBV5-1 and TRBJ2-2; D ambiguous. Trimming left V 4 bases short and J 3 bases short, with 13 bases between. From germline, CDR1 is SGHRS and CDR2 YFSETQ. This CDR3 spans 15 amino acids. DNA of the CDR3: TGCGCCAGCAGCCGCACGGAGATAGACACCGGGGAGCTGTTTTTT. This gives the protein CASSRTEIDTGELFF.

This clonotype was recorded a few times. At one boundary the junction diverges from the germline segment, which might be a read error. The CDR3 protein is CASSQGRANTGELFF. As DNA, the CDR3 is TGTGCTAGCAGCCAGGGACGGGCGAACACCGGGGAGCTGTTTTTT. The chain is built from TRBV7-7 and TRBJ2-2; D may correspond to TRBD1 or TRBD2 (5 bases each). Germline V gives CDR1 SSHAT, CDR2 FNYEAQ (reference sequence). CDR3 size: 15 residues.